These 5 T cell receptor beta chains share one sample of origin, sequenced in a study of T cells in localized non-small cell lung cancer. Produced via immunoSEQ multiplex PCR; TCRdb's table is partial and in-frame only. There are roughly 26,000 clones in the sample; less than 90% occur only once, and 11% to 15% lies in the top ten. The sequencing here drew on peripheral blood, taken before any cancer treatment. These receptors came from a female donor of 60 years or more with stage II squamous cell lung carcinoma.

The chain recombines TRBV2 with TRBJ2-7; 14 bases are shared with TRBD2. The germline V gene encodes CDR1 SNHLY and CDR2 FYNNEI. The CDR3 is 15 amino acids. J gave up 3 bases and V 5 bases, and 3 bases lay outside the gene matches. CDR3 protein: CASSPGLAGVYEQYF. CDR3 DNA sequence: TGTGCCAGCAGTCCGGGACTAGCGGGAGTCTACGAGCAGTACTTC.

J is TRBJ1-2 and V is TRBV7-8; tentative D call: TRBD1 (6 bases). V lost 2 bases to trimming and J lost 7 bases, with 20 bases between them. This CDR3 region has 16 residues. The V gene's germline CDR1 is SGHVS and CDR2 FQNEAQ. CDR3 loop: CASSLKLGQLDAGYTF. The CDR3, as DNA: TGTGCCAGCAGCTTAAAATTAGGACAGCTCGATGCTGGCTACACCTTC.

V and J are TRBV5-1 and TRBJ1-5, with no clear D. With 2 bases removed from V and 1 base from J, the gap between germline ends came to 4 bases. CDR1 is SGHRS, CDR2 YFSETQ, per germline. The CDR3 has 13 residues. CDR3 in amino acids: CASSFGSNQPQHF. The CDR3 region has the DNA TGCGCCAGCAGCTTTGGGAGCAATCAGCCCCAGCATTTT.

This chain joins TRBV5-8 and TRBJ1-4, with D tentatively TRBD1 (5 bases). Deletions cut 4 bases from V and 3 bases from J, with 16 bases between. The V gene's germline CDR1 is SGHTS and CDR2 YDEGEE. The CDR3 loop spans 16 amino acids. CDR3 amino acids: CASSPRAQGPNEKLFF. CDR3 nucleotide sequence: TGTGCCAGCAGCCCACGTGCTCAGGGACCTAATGAAAAACTGTTTTTT.

V usage is TRBV4-3 and J usage is TRBJ1-6; no clear D. From germline, CDR1 is LGHNA and CDR2 YSLEER. Trimming pared 1 base from V and 5 bases from J, leaving 12 bases between. This CDR3 region has 16 residues. The chain's CDR3 is CASSQGAGMNNSPLHF. In DNA form, the CDR3 reads TGCGCCAGCAGCCAAGGGGCGGGGATGAATAATTCACCCCTCCACTTT.